One and the same sample provided the 24 T cell receptor beta chains below, sequenced in a study of neoadjuvant nivolumab and ipilimumab in lung cancer. Measured with immunoSEQ multiplex PCR; TCRdb has only the in-frame clones, and not every one. Of 25,000 to 30,000 clones in the sample, around 86% were seen once. The sample was tumor tissue, taken after neoadjuvant nivolumab, alone or with ipilimumab, at or shortly before surgery. These receptors all come from an adult with non-small cell lung cancer.

The chain has TRBV6-1 and TRBJ2-3, with D possibly TRBD2 on 6 matching bases. V lost 0 bases and J lost 4, with 11 bases in between. The CDR3 runs 15 residues. Germline lookup yields CDR1 MNHNS and CDR2 SASEGT. CDR3 loop: CASSEAPGEADTQYF. The CDR3 region has the DNA TGTGCCAGCAGTGAAGCCCCGGGAGAGGCAGATACGCAGTATTTT.

V usage is TRBV5-1 and J usage is TRBJ1-1, with unresolved D. The V end lost 4 bases, the J end lost 5 bases, and 18 bases lay between the germline ends. The CDR3 has 15 amino acids. The germline V gene encodes CDR1 SGHRS and CDR2 YFSETQ. The CDR3 loop reads CASSQTTDFETEAFF. CDR3 nucleotide sequence: TGCGCCAGCAGCCAAACGACGGATTTTGAAACTGAAGCTTTCTTT.

CDR3 DNA: TGTGCCAGCAGCCGATGGACTAGCGGGAGGGCCTCCTCGCAGTATTTT. It yields the protein CASSRWTSGRASSQYF. The V call is TRBV5-4, the J call TRBJ2-3, with 15 positions matching TRBD2. After removal of 4 bases from V and 10 bases from J, the junction contained 10 bases not matched to a gene. Germline loops: CDR1 SGHNT, CDR2 YYREEE (reference sequence). The CDR3 is made up of 16 amino acids.

This chain connects TRBV11-2 to TRBJ2-7; 7 bases agree with TRBD2. This CDR3 spans 16 amino acids. V trimming: 0 bases; J trimming: 2 bases; junction bases outside the gene matches: 7. Germline CDR1 is SGHAT and CDR2 is FQNNGV. CDR3: CASSLDLAGATYEQYF. The DNA for the CDR3 is TGTGCCAGCAGCTTAGATCTCGCGGGAGCTACCTACGAGCAGTACTTC. The full variable domain, with the rest looked up from reference TRBV11-2 and TRBJ2-7, is EAGVAQSPRYKIIEKRQSVAFWCNPISGHATLYWYQQILGQGPKLLIQFQNNGVVDDSQLPKDRFSAERLKGVDSTLKIQPAKLEDSAVYLCASSLDLAGATYEQYFGPGTRLTVT.

This clone occurred once. The chain combines TRBV6-5 with TRBJ2-1; D gene ambiguous. Germline assignment: CDR1 MNHEY and CDR2 SVGAGI. The CDR3 length is 15 residues. With 7 bases removed from V and 4 bases from J, the gap between germline ends came to 17 bases. The CDR3 reads CASNPQPSPYNEQFF. As DNA, the CDR3 is TGTGCCAGCAACCCCCAGCCCTCGCCATACAATGAGCAGTTCTTC.

The J gene is TRBJ2-7, the V gene TRBV15; D ambiguous. The CDR3 length is 14 residues. CDR1 is LNHNV, CDR2 YYDKDF, per germline (reference sequence). V was pared by 0 bases and J by 1 base, with 7 bases between. The CDR3 here is CATSREASSYEQYF. CDR3 DNA: TGTGCCACCAGCAGAGAAGCCAGTTCCTACGAGCAGTACTTC. The variable domain in full, completed from reference TRBV15 and TRBJ2-7, reads DAMVIQNPRYQVTQFGKPVTLSCSQTLNHNVMYWYQQKSSQAPKLLFHYYDKDFNNEADTPDNFQSRRPNTSFCFLDIRSPGLGDTAMYLCATSREASSYEQYFGPGTRLTVT.

This sequence joins TRBV6-5 and TRBJ2-3; D is undetermined. The CDR3 has 11 amino acids. Trimming pared 6 bases from V and 6 bases from J, leaving 7 bases between. The V gene's germline CDR1 is MNHEY and CDR2 SVGAGI. CDR3 coding DNA: TGTGCCAGCAGAAAACTGGATACGCAGTATTTT. It encodes CASRKLDTQYF.

This clone appeared a single time. The V and J genes are TRBV18 and TRBJ2-7; 11 nucleotides match TRBD2. The CDR3 consists of 14 residues. Germline V gene lookup returns CDR1 KGHSH and CDR2 LQKENI. Trimming removed 5 bases from V and 5 bases from J; junction bases left unmatched: 5. The CDR3 here is CASSSTSGEDEQYF. CDR3 sequence (DNA): TGTGCCAGCTCATCGACTAGCGGGGAGGACGAGCAGTACTTC. The full variable domain, rest sourced from reference TRBV18 and TRBJ2-7, is NAGVMQNPRHLVRRRGQEARLRCSPMKGHSHVYWYRQLPEEGLKFMVYLQKENIIDESGMPKERFSAEFPKEGPSILRIQQVVRGDSAAYFCASSSTSGEDEQYFGPGTRLTVT.

This clone is medium-sized. CDR3: CAWRGGNNEKLFF. CDR3 in DNA: TGTGCCTGGAGGGGAGGGAATAATGAAAAACTGTTTTTT. The chain recombines TRBV30 with TRBJ1-4; D unresolved. The V gene lost 3 bases and the J gene lost 4 bases, with 9 bases spanning the gap. The germline V gene has CDR1 GTSNPN and CDR2 SVGIG (reference sequence). There are 13 residues in the CDR3. The full variable domain, its missing parts supplied by reference TRBV30 and TRBJ1-4, is SQTIHQWPATLVQPVGSPLSLECTVEGTSNPNLYWYRQAAGRGLQLLFYSVGIGQISSEVPQNLSASRPQDRQFILSSKKLLLSDSGFYLCAWRGGNNEKLFFGSGTQLSVL.

The chain uses TRBV7-9 and TRBJ1-2; possibly TRBD1 for D (6 bases). In germline, CDR1 is SEHNR, CDR2 FQNEAQ (reference sequence). V lost 2 bases and J 4 bases, leaving 17 bases between the germline ends. There are 16 residues in the CDR3. CDR3 protein: CASSLQAGARIYGYTF. The CDR3 bases are TGTGCCAGCAGCTTACAAGCAGGGGCGAGGATCTATGGCTACACCTTC.

The rearrangement links TRBV4-2 to TRBJ2-3; 11 positions agree with TRBD2. Germline CDR1 and CDR2: LGHNA and YNFKEQ. The CDR3 runs 17 residues. V was pared by 0 bases and J by 1 base, with 3 bases of the junction left unmatched. CDR3 in amino acids: CASSQELLAGGTDTQYF. In DNA form, the CDR3 reads TGTGCCAGCAGCCAAGAATTACTAGCGGGAGGCACAGATACGCAGTATTTT.

In nucleotides, the CDR3 is TGTGCCAGCAGCTCGACCGGGACAACTGAAGCTTTCTTT. It is translated as CASSSTGTTEAFF. The rearrangement uses TRBV7-9 and TRBJ1-1, with D perhaps TRBD1 (6 bases). V dropped 4 bases and J dropped 5 bases, with 11 bases sitting between them. The CDR3 extends over 13 amino acids. The germline gives CDR1 SEHNR, CDR2 FQNEAQ (reference sequence).

The rearrangement joins TRBV18 to TRBJ2-7; 9 bases are shared with TRBD1. The CDR3 runs 15 residues. Germline CDR1 KGHSH, CDR2 LQKENI. J gave up 5 bases and V 6 bases, and 11 bases lay outside the gene matches. CDR3 region: CASSRPGQGDHEQYF. For the CDR3, the DNA is TGTGCCAGCTCTCGTCCGGGACAGGGAGACCACGAGCAGTACTTC.

The chain couples TRBV5-6 to TRBJ1-2; D ambiguous. Germline CDR1 SGHDT, CDR2 YYEEEE. Trimming left V 0 bases short and J 2 bases short, with 5 bases between. This CDR3 has 13 amino acids. This chain's CDR3 is CASSLERNYGYTF. Here the CDR3 DNA reads TGTGCCAGCAGCTTGGAAAGGAACTATGGCTACACCTTC.

This clone was counted between two and nine times. This chain uses TRBV5-1 with TRBJ1-2; 11 bases line up with TRBD1. Per the germline V gene, CDR1 is SGHRS and CDR2 is YFSETQ. The length of the CDR3 is 17 residues. Unmatched junction bases numbered 11, after V lost 3 bases and J lost 4 bases. The CDR3 protein is CASSSPPGQGAFYGYTF. The CDR3 bases are TGCGCCAGCAGCTCCCCTCCAGGACAGGGGGCGTTCTATGGCTACACCTTC.

The chain links TRBV7-9 to TRBJ2-5; TRBD1 matches 8 bases. Germline V gene data show CDR1 as SEHNR and CDR2 as FQNEAQ (reference sequence). V shed 6 bases, J shed 5 bases, and the junction held 8 bases outside the gene matches. This CDR3 is built from 14 residues. CDR3 coding DNA: TGTGCCAGCAGTGACAGGGGATTCGGGGAGACCCAGTACTTC. Its translation is CASSDRGFGETQYF.

This chain joins TRBV12-5 and TRBJ2-7; no clear D gene. V lost 1 base to trimming and J lost 4 bases, with 8 bases between them. Germline CDR1 reads LGHNT; CDR2 reads FRNRAP. This CDR3 has 13 residues. The CDR3 is CASGLDHLYEQYF. The CDR3 DNA is TGTGCTAGTGGTTTGGACCACCTATACGAGCAGTACTTC.

This clone is labeled large. In nucleotides, the CDR3 is TGTGCCAGTAGTGGGGGTTTTGGCGGCGAGGCAGATACGCAGTATTTT. Protein sequence: CASSGGFGGEADTQYF. The chain recombines TRBV19 with TRBJ2-3; perhaps D is TRBD1 or TRBD2 (5 bases each). The CDR3 extends over 16 amino acids. Looked up from germline, CDR1 is LNHDA and CDR2 is SQIVND (reference sequence). The V end was cut by 5 bases, the J end by 4 bases, with 19 bases between.

The rearrangement links TRBV5-1 to TRBJ2-5; D not resolved. CDR3 length: 12 amino acids. Germline V gene sequence: CDR1 SGHRS, CDR2 YFSETQ. V was pared by 0 bases and J by 4 bases, with 4 bases between. This CDR3 is CASSLAGETQYF. DNA of the CDR3: TGCGCCAGCAGCTTGGCGGGAGAGACCCAGTACTTC.

The chain has TRBV27 and TRBJ2-7; the match to TRBD2 covers 8 bases. This CDR3 is 14 amino acids long. CDR1 and CDR2 from the germline V gene are MNHEY and SMNVEV (reference sequence). The V segment lost 2 bases and the J segment 2 bases; nucleotides outside the gene matches: 2. In DNA form, the CDR3 reads TGTGCCAGCAGTTTACGGGGGGGCCCCTACGAGCAGTACTTC. This gives the protein CASSLRGGPYEQYF.

V usage is TRBV2 and J usage is TRBJ2-7; TRBD1 matches at 9 bases. CDR3 length: 14 amino acids. V lost 6 bases to trimming and J lost 5 bases; unmatched junction nucleotides: 8. The germline gives CDR1 SNHLY, CDR2 FYNNEI. CDR3 sequence reads: CASRTPGQGDEQYF. As DNA, the CDR3 is TGTGCCAGCAGAACCCCGGGACAGGGTGACGAGCAGTACTTC.

This chain connects TRBV7-9 to TRBJ1-2; D uncertain. V was clipped by 1 base and J by 4 bases, with 10 bases between them. The V gene's germline CDR1 is SEHNR and CDR2 FQNEAQ (reference sequence). The CDR3 length is 14 residues. The CDR3 region is CASSLDLAAYGYTF. The CDR3 bases are TGTGCCAGCAGCTTAGATTTGGCAGCCTATGGCTACACCTTC.

The chain employs TRBV5-1 and TRBJ2-2; no clear D gene. Germline V gene data show CDR1 as SGHRS and CDR2 as YFSETQ. Trimming shortened V by 2 bases and J by 4 bases, and 15 bases separated the two germline ends. CDR3 length: 16 amino acids. CDR3 protein: CASSFSNLDFTGELFF. Written as DNA, the CDR3 is TGCGCCAGCAGCTTCTCCAACCTAGACTTCACCGGGGAGCTGTTTTTT. The entire variable domain, with the rest obtained from reference TRBV5-1 and TRBJ2-2, is as follows: KAGVTQTPRYLIKTRGQQVTLSCSPISGHRSVSWYQQTPGQGLQFLFEYFSETQRNKGNFPGRFSGRQFSNSRSEMNVSTLELGDSALYLCASSFSNLDFTGELFFGEGSRLTVL.

V usage is TRBV7-2 and J usage is TRBJ2-7, with TRBD2 identical over 12 bases. V lost 5 bases to trimming and J lost 0 bases; unmatched junction nucleotides: 2. Germline V gene lookup returns CDR1 SGHTA and CDR2 FQGNSA. The CDR3 sequence is 15 residues long. The CDR3 loop reads CASSELAGGSYEQYF. The CDR3 DNA is TGTGCCAGCAGCGAACTAGCGGGAGGCTCCTACGAGCAGTACTTC.